This section outlines one T cell receptor beta chain sequence together with its context. Its antigen is currently unknown. Alongside CTLA-4 blockade with ipilimumab, patients with chemo-refractory metastatic non-small-cell lung cancer received focal radiation. The entry originates in a study of radiotherapy plus CTLA-4 blockade in lung cancer. Study details: Objective responses were documented in about 18% of patients, with disease control in about 31%. Findings and caveats of the study: Reports identified early blood T cell clone dynamics, with interferon-beta, as the best response predictor. In blood, tumor-derived TCR clones expanded after radiotherapy plus ipilimumab.

Profiled with immunoSEQ multiplex PCR; TCRdb holds only in-frame clones, not every one. Of roughly 110,000 clones listed, more than 75% are singletons. This TCR derives from a human donor with non-small cell lung cancer that progressed on radiotherapy plus ipilimumab. Some clones in this sample may be carry-over from other donors' samples. Sequencing was performed on peripheral blood, taken from a patient treated with radiotherapy plus ipilimumab.

DNA of the CDR3: TGCGCCAGCAGCCAACCGGGACAACCTTATACTTTCTTT. It specifies CASSQPGQPYTFF. The chain joins TRBV4-3 to TRBJ1-1, with D possibly being TRBD1 (6 bases). The CDR3 has 13 amino acids. Trimming cost V 2 bases and J 12 bases, with 16 bases left between them. In germline, CDR1 is LGHNA, CDR2 YSLEER.